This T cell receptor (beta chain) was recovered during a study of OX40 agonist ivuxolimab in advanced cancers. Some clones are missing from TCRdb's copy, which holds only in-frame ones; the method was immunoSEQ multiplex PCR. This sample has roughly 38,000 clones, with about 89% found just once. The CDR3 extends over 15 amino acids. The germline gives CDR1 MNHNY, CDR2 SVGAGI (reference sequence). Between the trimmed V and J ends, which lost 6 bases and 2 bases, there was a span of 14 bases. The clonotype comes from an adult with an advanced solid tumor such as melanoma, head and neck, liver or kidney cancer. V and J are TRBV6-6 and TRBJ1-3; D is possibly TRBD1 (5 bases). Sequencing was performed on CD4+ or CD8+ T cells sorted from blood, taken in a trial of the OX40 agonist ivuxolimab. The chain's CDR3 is CASSPLQGAGNTIYF. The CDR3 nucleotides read TGTGCCAGCAGCCCACTCCAGGGAGCTGGAAACACCATATATTTT.